The 22 T cell receptor beta chains below all came from one sample that was sequenced in a study of OX40 agonist ivuxolimab in advanced cancers. The repertoire was sequenced with immunoSEQ multiplex PCR; TCRdb's copy has only in-frame clones and lacks some. The table has 10,000 to 15,000 clones, around 80% seen once. Material: CD4+ or CD8+ T cells sorted from blood, obtained in a trial of the OX40 agonist ivuxolimab. These receptors all come from an adult with an advanced solid tumor such as melanoma, head and neck, liver or kidney cancer.

The chain carries TRBV9 and TRBJ2-7; the match to TRBD1 covers 10 bases. V shed 2 bases and J 5 bases; nucleotides not matched to a gene: 7. The CDR3 contains 15 residues. The germline V gene has CDR1 SGDLS and CDR2 YYNGEE. The CDR3 region is CASSVWTGGTDEQYF. The CDR3 DNA sequence: TGTGCCAGCAGCGTCTGGACAGGGGGGACGGACGAGCAGTACTTC.

This clone was observed a few times. This chain uses TRBV9 with TRBJ2-7, with D possibly matching TRBD2 (6 bases). The germline V gene has CDR1 SGDLS and CDR2 YYNGEE. The CDR3 is made up of 14 amino acids. Between the trimmed V and J ends, which lost 3 bases and 0 bases, there was a span of 10 bases. As DNA, the CDR3 is TGTGCCAGCAGCGCAGCGGGTAGCTCCTACGAGCAGTACTTC. Its translation: CASSAAGSSYEQYF.

Comment on this clone: Relative to the germline gene, one junction end is altered; a read error may explain this. The rearrangement uses TRBV7-6 and TRBJ1-1; D gene unclear. Germline CDR1 is SGHVS and CDR2 is FNYEAQ. CDR3 length: 16 amino acids. The CDR3 sequence is CASSLADGLLNTEAFF. In DNA, the CDR3 is TGTGCCAGCAGCCTAGCGGACGGGTTATTGAACACTGAAGCTTTCTTT.

The rearrangement joins TRBV9 to TRBJ2-7; 8 positions agree with TRBD2. There are 15 residues in the CDR3. Losses at the gene ends were 3 bases for V and 0 bases for J; bases not matched to a gene: 5. Germline V CDR1 and CDR2: SGDLS, YYNGEE. The CDR3: CASSESGSNSYEQYF. The CDR3 nucleotides are TGTGCCAGCAGCGAGAGCGGGAGCAACTCCTACGAGCAGTACTTC.

The chain uses TRBV7-8 and TRBJ2-1, with 11 bases identical to TRBD2. The V gene end was trimmed by 0 bases and the J gene end by 4 bases; junction bases not matched to a gene: 14. CDR1 is SGHVS, CDR2 FQNEAQ, per germline. The CDR3 runs to 20 residues. CDR3: CASSLALAGENMDRYNEQFF. DNA for the CDR3: TGTGCCAGCAGCTTAGCACTAGCGGGAGAGAATATGGACCGATACAATGAGCAGTTCTTC.

This sequence joins TRBV27 and TRBJ1-1; 7 nucleotides line up with TRBD1. Trimming removed 6 bases from V and 1 base from J; junction bases left unmatched: 5. CDR1 and CDR2 (germline): MNHEY, SMNVEV (reference sequence). This CDR3 has 14 amino acids. The CDR3 is CASSSGQENTEAFF. DNA of the CDR3: TGTGCCAGCAGCTCTGGACAGGAGAACACTGAAGCTTTCTTT.

The rearrangement links TRBV6-4 to TRBJ2-6; D is undetermined. With 4 bases removed from V and 0 bases from J, the gap between germline ends came to 4 bases. Germline CDR1 is MRHNA and CDR2 is SNTAGT. The CDR3 consists of 14 residues. The CDR3 coding sequence is TGTGCCAGCAGTGGAAACTCTGGGGCCAACGTCCTGACTTTC. As protein: CASSGNSGANVLTF.

This chain uses TRBV19 with TRBJ2-1, with D possibly TRBD2 on 5 matching bases. Trimming pared 3 bases from V and 4 bases from J, leaving 7 bases between. Looked up from germline, CDR1 is LNHDA and CDR2 is SQIVND (reference sequence). The CDR3 runs to 13 residues. The CDR3: CASSMDSYNEQFF. The CDR3 nucleotides read TGTGCCAGTAGTATGGACTCGTACAATGAGCAGTTCTTC.

The chain combines TRBV5-1 with TRBJ2-2; no clear D. The germline V gene encodes CDR1 SGHRS and CDR2 YFSETQ. The V gene lost 1 base and the J gene lost 1 base, with 8 bases spanning the gap. The CDR3 is 15 amino acids. The CDR3 bases are TGCGCCAGCAGCTTGAGTGGGTTGAACACCGGGGAGCTGTTTTTT. It specifies CASSLSGLNTGELFF. Full variable domain (outside the CDR3, taken from reference TRBV5-1 and TRBJ2-2): KAGVTQTPRYLIKTRGQQVTLSCSPISGHRSVSWYQQTPGQGLQFLFEYFSETQRNKGNFPGRFSGRQFSNSRSEMNVSTLELGDSALYLCASSLSGLNTGELFFGEGSRLTVL.

The rearrangement uses TRBV4-1 and TRBJ2-7; 7 bases map to TRBD1. This CDR3 has 14 amino acids. Per the germline V gene, CDR1 is MGHRA and CDR2 is YSYEKL. Unmatched junction bases numbered 2, after V lost 0 bases and J lost 3 bases. The CDR3 DNA follows: TGCGCCAGCAGCCAAGATGCAGGGGGCTACGAGCAGTACTTC. It specifies CASSQDAGGYEQYF.

The rearrangement uses TRBV19 and TRBJ2-7, with 10 bases that match TRBD2. With V trimmed by 1 base and J by 7 bases, 7 bases remained unmatched. CDR3 length equals 15 residues. Germline CDR1 is LNHDA and CDR2 is SQIVND (reference sequence). CDR3 coding DNA: TGTGCCAGTAGTATAGTCCTAGCGGGAGCGGGAGAGCAGTACTTC. Its translation: CASSIVLAGAGEQYF.

The rearrangement links TRBV7-6 to TRBJ1-2; 7 bases are a match to TRBD1. This CDR3 has 14 residues. The V segment lost 4 bases and the J segment 3 bases; nucleotides outside the gene matches: 5. Germline lookup yields CDR1 SGHVS and CDR2 FNYEAQ. The CDR3 nucleotides are TGTGCCAGCAGCTCGATCGACAGGGACTATGGCTACACCTTC. Protein product: CASSSIDRDYGYTF.

The chain uses TRBV30 and TRBJ2-1; D gene unclear. Germline V gene sequence: CDR1 GTSNPN, CDR2 SVGIG (reference sequence). The CDR3 spans 14 residues. Trimming stripped 0 bases from V and 6 bases from J, with 12 bases between. CDR3 sequence reads: CAWSVEYSANEQFF. The CDR3, as DNA: TGTGCCTGGAGTGTTGAATACTCCGCCAATGAGCAGTTCTTC.

The genes are TRBV4-3 and TRBJ2-7; weak D call: TRBD1 (6 bases). CDR1 and CDR2 (germline): LGHNA, YSLEER. V dropped 1 base and J dropped 2 bases, with 12 bases sitting between them. This CDR3 spans 15 amino acids. In nucleotides, the CDR3 is TGCGCCAGCAGCCAAGCACAGGGAAAGACCTACGAGCAGTACTTC. Translation: CASSQAQGKTYEQYF.

The rearrangement links TRBV4-1 to TRBJ1-2, with D possibly being TRBD1 (5 bases). With 1 base removed from V and 6 bases from J, the gap between germline ends came to 12 bases. There are 14 residues in the CDR3. Germline CDR1 is MGHRA and CDR2 is YSYEKL. The CDR3 sequence is CASSQGGYRNGYTF. The CDR3, as DNA: TGCGCCAGCAGCCAAGGGGGCTACAGGAATGGCTACACCTTC.

V is TRBV19 and J is TRBJ1-1, with 7 nucleotides matching TRBD1. Germline CDR1 is LNHDA and CDR2 is SQIVND (reference sequence). CDR3 size: 13 residues. The trim removed 6 bases at V and 4 bases at J, leaving 5 bases unmatched. For the CDR3, the DNA is TGTGCCAGTAGCCTCAGGGGGGGCACTGAAGCTTTCTTT. It codes for CASSLRGGTEAFF.

The rearrangement joins TRBV14 to TRBJ1-2, with D possibly matching TRBD1 (5 bases). Germline V gene data show CDR1 as SGHDN and CDR2 as FVKESK. The CDR3 sequence is 15 residues long. Trimming cost V 1 base and J 4 bases, with 13 bases left between them. The CDR3 region is CASSQGTGHGYGYTF. DNA for the CDR3: TGTGCCAGCAGCCAAGGGACGGGGCACGGCTATGGCTACACCTTC.

The CDR3 sequence: CASSSGRDLYEQYF. In DNA form, the CDR3 reads TGTGCCAGCAGTTCCGGACGGGACCTCTACGAGCAGTACTTC. The rearrangement links TRBV14 to TRBJ2-7; D might be TRBD1 or TRBD2, each matching 5 bases. This CDR3 spans 14 amino acids. Per the germline V gene, CDR1 is SGHDN and CDR2 is FVKESK. Trimming took 6 bases from V and 3 from J, leaving 15 bases between them.

The chain joins TRBV28 to TRBJ1-2; tentatively, D is TRBD1 (5 bases). V was pared by 2 bases and J by 7 bases, with 20 bases between. CDR3 length equals 16 residues. Germline CDR1 MDHEN, CDR2 SYDVKM. DNA of the CDR3: TGTGCCAGCAGTTTAACCCCCCAAGCAGGGAGTCTTGGCTACACCTTC. Its protein is CASSLTPQAGSLGYTF.

The chain recombines TRBV15 with TRBJ1-5; D call uncertain. This CDR3 comprises 17 residues. The germline CDR1 and CDR2 sequences are LNHNV and YYDKDF (reference sequence). V lost 0 bases to trimming and J lost 0 bases, with 12 bases between them. DNA of the CDR3: TGTGCCACCAGCAGAGATACCAGCGGGTATAGCAATCAGCCCCAGCATTTT. It encodes CATSRDTSGYSNQPQHF.

V and J are TRBV30 and TRBJ1-1; TRBD1 matches at 10 bases. The ends lost 5 bases at V and 4 bases at J; junction bases unmatched: 1. Germline V gives CDR1 GTSNPN, CDR2 SVGIG (reference sequence). The CDR3 has 12 amino acids. For the CDR3, the DNA is TGTGCCTGGGGACAGGGGGGCACTGAAGCTTTCTTT. Its protein is CAWGQGGTEAFF. Drawing the rest from reference TRBV30 and TRBJ1-1, the complete variable domain is SQTIHQWPATLVQPVGSPLSLECTVEGTSNPNLYWYRQAAGRGLQLLFYSVGIGQISSEVPQNLSASRPQDRQFILSSKKLLLSDSGFYLCAWGQGGTEAFFGQGTRLTVV.

This chain connects TRBV27 to TRBJ1-1; the match to TRBD1 covers 7 bases. V lost 4 bases and J lost 4; bases outside the gene matches: 6. Looked up from germline, CDR1 is MNHEY and CDR2 is SMNVEV (reference sequence). The CDR3 loop spans 14 amino acids. The CDR3 is CASSYQGVGTEAFF. Written as DNA, the CDR3 is TGTGCCAGCAGTTACCAGGGGGTGGGCACTGAAGCTTTCTTT.